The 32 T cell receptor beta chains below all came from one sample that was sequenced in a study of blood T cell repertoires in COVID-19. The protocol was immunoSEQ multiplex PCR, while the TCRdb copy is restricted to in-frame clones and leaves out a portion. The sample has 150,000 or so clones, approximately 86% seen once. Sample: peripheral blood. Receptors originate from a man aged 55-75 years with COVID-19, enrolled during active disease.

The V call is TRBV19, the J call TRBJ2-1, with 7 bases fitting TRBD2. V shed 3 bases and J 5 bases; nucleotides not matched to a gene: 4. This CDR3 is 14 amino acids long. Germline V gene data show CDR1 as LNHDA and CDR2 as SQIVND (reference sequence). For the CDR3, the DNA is TGTGCCAGTAGTATCGGCGGGAGACACAATGAGCAGTTCTTC. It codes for CASSIGGRHNEQFF.

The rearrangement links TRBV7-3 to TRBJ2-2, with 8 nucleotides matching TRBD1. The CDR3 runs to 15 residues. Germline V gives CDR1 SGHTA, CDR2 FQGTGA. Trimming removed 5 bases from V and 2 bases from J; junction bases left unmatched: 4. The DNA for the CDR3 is TGTGCCAGCAGCATCACAGGGGGTAACACCGGGGAGCTGTTTTTT. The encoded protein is CASSITGGNTGELFF.

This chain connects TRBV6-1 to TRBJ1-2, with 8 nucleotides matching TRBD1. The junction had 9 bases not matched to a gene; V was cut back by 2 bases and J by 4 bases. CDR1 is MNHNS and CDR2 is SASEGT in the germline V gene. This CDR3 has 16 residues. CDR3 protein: CASSERAAGGVYGYTF. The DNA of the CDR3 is TGTGCCAGCAGTGAACGGGCGGCAGGGGGCGTCTATGGCTACACCTTC.

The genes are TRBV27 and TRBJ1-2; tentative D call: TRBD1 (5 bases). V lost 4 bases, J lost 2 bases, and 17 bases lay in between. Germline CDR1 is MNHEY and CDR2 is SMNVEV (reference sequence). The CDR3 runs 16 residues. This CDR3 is CASSWGRTKLNYGYTF. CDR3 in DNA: TGTGCCAGCAGTTGGGGCAGGACAAAATTGAACTATGGCTACACCTTC.

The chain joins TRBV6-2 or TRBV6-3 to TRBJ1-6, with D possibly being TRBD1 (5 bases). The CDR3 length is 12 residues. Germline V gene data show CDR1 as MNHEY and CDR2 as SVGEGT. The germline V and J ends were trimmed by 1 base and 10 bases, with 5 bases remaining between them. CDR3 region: CASSYWGSPLHF. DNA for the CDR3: TGTGCCAGCAGTTACTGGGGCTCACCCCTCCACTTT.

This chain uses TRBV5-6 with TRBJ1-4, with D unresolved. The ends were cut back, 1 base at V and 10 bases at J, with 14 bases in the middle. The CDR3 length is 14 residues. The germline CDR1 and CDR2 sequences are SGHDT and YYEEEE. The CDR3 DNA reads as TGTGCCAGCAGCTTGTCAGGTTTTTTGACAAAACTGTTTTTT. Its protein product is CASSLSGFLTKLFF.

CDR3 nucleotide sequence: TGTGCCAGCAGTCACGCAGCGGGGGCCACAGATACGCAGTATTTT. Translating gives CASSHAAGATDTQYF. This chain connects TRBV7-2 to TRBJ2-3, with 8 bases aligning to TRBD2. The CDR3 loop spans 15 amino acids. Germline trimming cut 6 bases from V and 2 bases from J; bases unmatched to any gene: 7. Germline values: CDR1 SGHTA, CDR2 FQGNSA.

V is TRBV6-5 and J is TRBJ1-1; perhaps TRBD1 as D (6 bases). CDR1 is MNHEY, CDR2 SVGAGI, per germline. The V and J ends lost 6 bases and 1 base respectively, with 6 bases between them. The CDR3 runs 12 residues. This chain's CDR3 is CASRQGNTEAFF. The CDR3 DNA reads TGTGCCAGCAGACAGGGGAACACTGAAGCTTTCTTT.

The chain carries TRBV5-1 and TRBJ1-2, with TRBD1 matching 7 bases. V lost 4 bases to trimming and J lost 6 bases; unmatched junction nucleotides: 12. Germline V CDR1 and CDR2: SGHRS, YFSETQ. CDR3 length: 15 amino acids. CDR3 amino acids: CASSKGTEGTHGYTF. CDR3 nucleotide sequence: TGCGCCAGCAGCAAAGGGACAGAGGGGACCCATGGCTACACCTTC.

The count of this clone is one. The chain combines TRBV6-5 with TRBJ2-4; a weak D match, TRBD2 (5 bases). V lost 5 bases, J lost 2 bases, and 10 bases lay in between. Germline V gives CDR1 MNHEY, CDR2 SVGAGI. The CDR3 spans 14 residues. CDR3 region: CASSTGVTKNIQYF. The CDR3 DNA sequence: TGTGCCAGCAGTACCGGGGTTACCAAAAACATTCAGTACTTC.

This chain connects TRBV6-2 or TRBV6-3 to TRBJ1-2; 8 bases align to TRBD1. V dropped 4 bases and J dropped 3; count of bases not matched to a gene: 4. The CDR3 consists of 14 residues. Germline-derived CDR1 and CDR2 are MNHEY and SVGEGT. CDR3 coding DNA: TGTGCCAGCAGTTCCGGGACAGGCCACTATGGCTACACCTTC. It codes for CASSSGTGHYGYTF.

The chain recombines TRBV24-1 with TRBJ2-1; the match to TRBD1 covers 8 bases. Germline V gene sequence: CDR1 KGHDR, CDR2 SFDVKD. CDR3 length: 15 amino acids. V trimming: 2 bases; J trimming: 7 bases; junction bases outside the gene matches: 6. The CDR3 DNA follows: TGTGCCACCAGTGATTCCGGGACAGGCAAAAATGAGCAGTTCTTC. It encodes CATSDSGTGKNEQFF.

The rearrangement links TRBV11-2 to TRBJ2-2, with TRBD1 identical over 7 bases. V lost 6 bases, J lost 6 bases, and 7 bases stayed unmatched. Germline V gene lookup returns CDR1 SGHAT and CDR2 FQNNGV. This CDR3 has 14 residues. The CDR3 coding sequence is TGTGCCAGCAGACTTGGACAGGACTCCGGGGAGCTGTTTTTT. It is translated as CASRLGQDSGELFF.

CDR3: CSASGTAESSYEQYF. Here the CDR3 DNA reads TGCAGCGCGAGCGGGACAGCGGAGAGCTCCTACGAGCAGTACTTC. J is TRBJ2-7 and V is TRBV29-1; TRBD1 or TRBD2 may be the D gene (7 bases each). CDR1 and CDR2 from the germline V gene are SQVTM and ANQGSEA. With 7 bases removed from V and 0 bases from J, the gap between germline ends came to 19 bases. This CDR3 region has 15 residues.

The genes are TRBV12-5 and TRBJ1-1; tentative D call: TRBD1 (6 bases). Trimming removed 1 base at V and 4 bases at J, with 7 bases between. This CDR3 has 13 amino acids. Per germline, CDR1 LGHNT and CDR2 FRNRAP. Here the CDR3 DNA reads TGTGCTAGTGGTTTGGACAGGGCCACTGAAGCTTTCTTT. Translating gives CASGLDRATEAFF.

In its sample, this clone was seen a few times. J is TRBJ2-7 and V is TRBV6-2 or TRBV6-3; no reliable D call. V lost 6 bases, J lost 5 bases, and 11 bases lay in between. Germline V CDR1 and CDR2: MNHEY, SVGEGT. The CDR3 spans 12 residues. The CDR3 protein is CASSSPRDEQYF. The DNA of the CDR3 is TGTGCCAGCAGCTCCCCCCGAGACGAGCAGTACTTC.

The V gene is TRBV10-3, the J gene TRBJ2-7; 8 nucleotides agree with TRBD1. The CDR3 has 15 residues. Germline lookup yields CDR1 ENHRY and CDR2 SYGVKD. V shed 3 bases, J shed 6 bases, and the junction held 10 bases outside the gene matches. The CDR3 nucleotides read TGTGCCATCAGTGAAGGACAGGGTAGGGTGGGCGAGCAGTACTTC. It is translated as CAISEGQGRVGEQYF.

Written as DNA, the CDR3 is TGTGCCAGCTCAGACCGGGACAGGGGGCTAGTCCCACCCCTCCACTTT. This sequence encodes CASSDRDRGLVPPLHF. The chain combines TRBV18 with TRBJ1-6, with 12 bases lining up with TRBD1. CDR1 and CDR2 (germline): KGHSH, LQKENI. Losses at the gene ends were 5 bases for V and 11 bases for J; bases not matched to a gene: 10. The CDR3 loop spans 16 amino acids.

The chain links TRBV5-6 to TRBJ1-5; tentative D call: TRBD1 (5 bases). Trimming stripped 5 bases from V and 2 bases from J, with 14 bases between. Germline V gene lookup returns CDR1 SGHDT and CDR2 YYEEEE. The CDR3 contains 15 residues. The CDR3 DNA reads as TGTGCCAGCAGGAGGAGGGCGGGGGGCAATCAGCCCCAGCATTTT. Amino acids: CASRRRAGGNQPQHF.

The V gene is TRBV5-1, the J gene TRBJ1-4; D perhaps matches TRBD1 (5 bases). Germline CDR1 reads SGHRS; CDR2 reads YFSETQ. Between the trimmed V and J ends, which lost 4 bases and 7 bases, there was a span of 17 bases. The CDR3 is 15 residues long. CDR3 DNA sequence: TGCGCCAGCAGCACGGTCGGGGGTCTGGGTGAAAAACTGTTTTTT. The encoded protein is CASSTVGGLGEKLFF.

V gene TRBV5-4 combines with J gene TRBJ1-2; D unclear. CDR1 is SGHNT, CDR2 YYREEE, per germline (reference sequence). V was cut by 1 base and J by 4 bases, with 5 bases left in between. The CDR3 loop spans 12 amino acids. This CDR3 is CASSLNSYGYTF. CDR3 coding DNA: TGTGCCAGCAGCTTGAACAGCTATGGCTACACCTTC.

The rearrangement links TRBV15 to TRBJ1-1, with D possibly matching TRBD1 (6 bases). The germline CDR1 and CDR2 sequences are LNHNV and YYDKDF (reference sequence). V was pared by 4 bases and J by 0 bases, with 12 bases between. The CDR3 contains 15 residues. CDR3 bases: TGTGCCACCAGCACAAAAACAGGGTTGAACACTGAAGCTTTCTTT. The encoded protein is CATSTKTGLNTEAFF.

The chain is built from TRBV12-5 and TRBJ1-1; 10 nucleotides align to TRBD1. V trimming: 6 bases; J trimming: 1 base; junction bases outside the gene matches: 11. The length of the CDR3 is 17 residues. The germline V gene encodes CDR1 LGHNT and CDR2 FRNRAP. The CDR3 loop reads CASGPGQGMWGNTEAFF. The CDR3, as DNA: TGTGCTAGTGGGCCGGGACAGGGGATGTGGGGGAACACTGAAGCTTTCTTT.

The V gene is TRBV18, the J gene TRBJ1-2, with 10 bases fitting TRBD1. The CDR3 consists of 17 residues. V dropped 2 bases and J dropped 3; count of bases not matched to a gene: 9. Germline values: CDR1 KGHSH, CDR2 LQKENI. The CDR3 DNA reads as TGTGCCAGCTCACCAAGGGCAGGACAGGGGGGCGACTATGGCTACACCTTC. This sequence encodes CASSPRAGQGGDYGYTF.

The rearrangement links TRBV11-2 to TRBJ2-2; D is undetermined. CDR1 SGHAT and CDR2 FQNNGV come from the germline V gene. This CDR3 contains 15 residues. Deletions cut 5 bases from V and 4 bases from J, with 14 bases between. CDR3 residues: CASSLGHSTTGELFF. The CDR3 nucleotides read TGTGCCAGCAGCCTGGGCCACAGTACCACCGGGGAGCTGTTTTTT.

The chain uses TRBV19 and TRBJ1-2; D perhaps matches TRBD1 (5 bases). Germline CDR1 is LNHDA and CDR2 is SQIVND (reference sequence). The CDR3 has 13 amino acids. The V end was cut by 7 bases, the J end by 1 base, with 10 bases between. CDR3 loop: CASIAGNNYGYTF. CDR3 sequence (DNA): TGTGCCAGTATAGCAGGGAATAACTATGGCTACACCTTC.

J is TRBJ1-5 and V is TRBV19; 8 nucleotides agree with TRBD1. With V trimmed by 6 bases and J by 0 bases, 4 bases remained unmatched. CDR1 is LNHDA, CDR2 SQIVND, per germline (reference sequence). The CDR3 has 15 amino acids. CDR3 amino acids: CASRTGGYSNQPQHF. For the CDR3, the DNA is TGTGCCAGTAGAACAGGGGGATATAGCAATCAGCCCCAGCATTTT.

The CDR3 bases are TGTGCCAGCAGCGCCGACGTCACAACAGGGGAGACCATATATTTT. Its translation: CASSADVTTGETIYF. This chain connects TRBV9 to TRBJ1-3, with TRBD1 identical over 7 bases. In germline, CDR1 is SGDLS, CDR2 YYNGEE. V lost 3 bases, J lost 10 bases, and 13 bases stayed unmatched. The length of the CDR3 is 15 residues.

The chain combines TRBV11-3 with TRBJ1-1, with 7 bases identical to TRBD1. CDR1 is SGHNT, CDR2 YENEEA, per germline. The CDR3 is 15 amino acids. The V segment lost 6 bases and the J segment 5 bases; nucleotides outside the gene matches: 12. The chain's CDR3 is CASRSVGGGWTEAFF. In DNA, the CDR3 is TGTGCCAGCAGGTCGGTAGGAGGGGGCTGGACTGAAGCTTTCTTT.

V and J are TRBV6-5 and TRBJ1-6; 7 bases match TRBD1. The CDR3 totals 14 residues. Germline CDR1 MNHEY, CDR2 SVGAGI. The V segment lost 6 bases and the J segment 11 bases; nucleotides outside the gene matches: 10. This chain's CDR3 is CASSRGVLKPPLHF. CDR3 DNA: TGTGCCAGCAGCAGGGGGGTCCTAAAGCCACCCCTCCACTTT.

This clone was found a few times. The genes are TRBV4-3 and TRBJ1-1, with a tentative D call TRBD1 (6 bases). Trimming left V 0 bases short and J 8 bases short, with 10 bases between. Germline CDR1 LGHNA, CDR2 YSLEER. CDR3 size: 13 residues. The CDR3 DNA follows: TGCGCCAGCAGCCAAGACAGGGGAAGAGAAGCTTTCTTT. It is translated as CASSQDRGREAFF.

The CDR3 bases are TGTGCCAGCAGCTTAGCCCTTCTGGGACAAGACCGATATGGCTACACCTTC. Its protein is CASSLALLGQDRYGYTF. The chain combines TRBV7-2 with TRBJ1-2; tentatively, D is TRBD1 (6 bases). The CDR3 has 17 amino acids. Trimming pared 0 bases from V and 5 bases from J, leaving 19 bases between. CDR1 is SGHTA and CDR2 is FQGNSA in the germline V gene.